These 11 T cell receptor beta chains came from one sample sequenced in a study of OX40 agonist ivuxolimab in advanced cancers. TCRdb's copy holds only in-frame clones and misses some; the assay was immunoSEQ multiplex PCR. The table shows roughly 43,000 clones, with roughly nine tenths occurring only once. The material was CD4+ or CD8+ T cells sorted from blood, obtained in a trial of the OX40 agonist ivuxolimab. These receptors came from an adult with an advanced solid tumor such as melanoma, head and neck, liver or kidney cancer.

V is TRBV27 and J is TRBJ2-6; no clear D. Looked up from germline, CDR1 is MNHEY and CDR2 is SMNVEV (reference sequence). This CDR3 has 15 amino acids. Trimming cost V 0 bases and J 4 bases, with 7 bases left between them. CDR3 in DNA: TGTGCCAGCAGTTTATCGAACTCGGGGGCCAACGTCCTGACTTTC. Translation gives CASSLSNSGANVLTF.

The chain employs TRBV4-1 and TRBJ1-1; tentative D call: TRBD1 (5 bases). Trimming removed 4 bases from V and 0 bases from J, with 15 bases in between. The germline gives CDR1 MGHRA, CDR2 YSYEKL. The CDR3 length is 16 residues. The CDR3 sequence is CASSPSDSRMNTEAFF. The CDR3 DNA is TGCGCCAGCAGCCCTTCCGACAGCCGTATGAACACTGAAGCTTTCTTT.

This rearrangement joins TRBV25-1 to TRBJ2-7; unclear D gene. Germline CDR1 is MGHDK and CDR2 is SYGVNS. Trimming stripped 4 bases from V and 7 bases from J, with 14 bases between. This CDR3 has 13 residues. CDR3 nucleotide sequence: TGTGCCAGCAGTGGATCACCTTTGGGGGAGCAGTACGTC. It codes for CASSGSPLGEQYV.

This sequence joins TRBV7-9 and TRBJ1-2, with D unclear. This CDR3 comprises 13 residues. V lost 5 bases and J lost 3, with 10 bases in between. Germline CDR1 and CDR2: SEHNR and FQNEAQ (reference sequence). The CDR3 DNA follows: TGTGCCAGCAGCCCAACTGAACACTATGGCTACACCTTC. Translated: CASSPTEHYGYTF.

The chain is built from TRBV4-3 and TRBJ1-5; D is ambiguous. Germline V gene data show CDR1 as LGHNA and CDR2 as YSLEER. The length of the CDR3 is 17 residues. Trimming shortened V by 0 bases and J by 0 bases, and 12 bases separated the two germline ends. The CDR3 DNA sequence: TGCGCCAGCAGCCAAGATAGGGCGGCGGTTAGCAATCAGCCCCAGCATTTT. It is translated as CASSQDRAAVSNQPQHF.

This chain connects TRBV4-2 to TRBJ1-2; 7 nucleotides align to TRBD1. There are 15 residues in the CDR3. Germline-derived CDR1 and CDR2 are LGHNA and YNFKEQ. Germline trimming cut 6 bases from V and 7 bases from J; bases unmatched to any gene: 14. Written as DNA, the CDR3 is TGTGCCAGCAGACAGCCAGGACAGGAAGTATTTGGCTACACCTTC. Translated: CASRQPGQEVFGYTF.

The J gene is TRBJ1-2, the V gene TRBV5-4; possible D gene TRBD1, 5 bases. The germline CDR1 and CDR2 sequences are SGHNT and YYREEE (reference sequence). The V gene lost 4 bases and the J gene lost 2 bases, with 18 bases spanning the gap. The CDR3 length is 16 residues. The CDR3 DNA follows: TGTGCCAGCAGCCCAACTGACAGCTTACTGAACTATGGCTACACCTTC. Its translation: CASSPTDSLLNYGYTF.

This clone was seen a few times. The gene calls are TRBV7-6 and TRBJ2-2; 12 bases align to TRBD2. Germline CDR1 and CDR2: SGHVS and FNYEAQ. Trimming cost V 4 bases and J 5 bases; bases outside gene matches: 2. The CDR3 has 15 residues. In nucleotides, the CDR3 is TGTGCCAGCAGCTCCGGACTAGCGGGAACCGGGGAGCTGTTTTTT. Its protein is CASSSGLAGTGELFF.

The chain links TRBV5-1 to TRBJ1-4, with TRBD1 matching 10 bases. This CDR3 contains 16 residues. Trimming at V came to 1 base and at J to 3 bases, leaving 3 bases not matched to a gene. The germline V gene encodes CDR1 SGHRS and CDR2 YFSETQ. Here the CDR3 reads CASSLWTGGANEKLFF. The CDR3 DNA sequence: TGCGCCAGCAGCTTGTGGACAGGGGGGGCTAATGAAAAACTGTTTTTT.

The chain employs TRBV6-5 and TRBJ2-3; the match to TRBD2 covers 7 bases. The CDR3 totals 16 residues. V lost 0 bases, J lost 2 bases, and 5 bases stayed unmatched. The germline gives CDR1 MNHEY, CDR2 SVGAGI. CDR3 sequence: CASSYSTGGTTDTQYF. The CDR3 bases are TGTGCCAGCAGTTACTCGACCGGGGGGACCACAGATACGCAGTATTTT.

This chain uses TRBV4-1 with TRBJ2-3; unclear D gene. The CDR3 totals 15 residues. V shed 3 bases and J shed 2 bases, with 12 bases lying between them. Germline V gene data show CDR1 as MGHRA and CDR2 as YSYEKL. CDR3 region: CASSHGKSFTDTQYF. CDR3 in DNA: TGCGCCAGCAGCCACGGCAAATCGTTCACAGATACGCAGTATTTT.